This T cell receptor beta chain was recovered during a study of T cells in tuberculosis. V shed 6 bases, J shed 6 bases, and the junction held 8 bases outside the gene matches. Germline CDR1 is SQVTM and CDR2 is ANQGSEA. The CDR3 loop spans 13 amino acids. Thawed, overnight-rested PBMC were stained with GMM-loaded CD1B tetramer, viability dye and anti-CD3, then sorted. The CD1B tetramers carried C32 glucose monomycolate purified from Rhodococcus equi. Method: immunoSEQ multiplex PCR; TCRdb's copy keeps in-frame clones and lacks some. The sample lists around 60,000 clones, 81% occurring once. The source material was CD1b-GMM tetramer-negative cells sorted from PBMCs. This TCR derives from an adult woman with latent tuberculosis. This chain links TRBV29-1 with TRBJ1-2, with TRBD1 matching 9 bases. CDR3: CSVGTGSKDGYTF. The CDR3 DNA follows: TGCAGCGTGGGGACAGGGTCGAAGGATGGCTACACCTTC.